The rows below give T cell receptor beta chains drawn from one sample of a study of Tregs in tolerant kidney transplant recipients. TCRdb keeps only in-frame clones here, not all; method: immunoSEQ multiplex PCR. Seen here are around 16,000 clones, approximately 61% observed once, and the top ten hold approximately 3%. Their antigens remain unidentified. What was sequenced was Tregs from blood cultured with allogeneic cells. The source is a human donor in good health. Both conserved end residues are part of each CDR3. Fields, in order: D gene, CDR3 length, V gene, J gene, clone size, CDR3 protein, CDR3 DNA. D genes are given only for firm matches. Only part of the rows carry a size: once, few, many, or a class if the clone is expanded.

D: -; length: 12; V: TRBV4-1; J: TRBJ1-2; size: -; CDR3: CASSRRGSGYTF; DNA: TGCGCCAGCAGCAGACGGGGCAGTGGCTACACCTTC
D: -; length: 13; V: TRBV30; J: TRBJ1-6; size: -; CDR3: CAWNPGGRSPLHF; DNA: TGTGCCTGGAACCCGGGGGGCCGGTCACCCCTCCACTTT
D: TRBD2; length: 14; V: TRBV6-5; J: TRBJ2-7; size: -; CDR3: CASRRTSGAYEQYF; DNA: TGTGCCAGCAGGCGGACTAGCGGGGCCTACGAGCAGTACTTC
D: -; length: 13; V: TRBV7-3; J: TRBJ2-4; size: -; CDR3: CASSPRAGNIQYF; DNA: TGTGCCAGCAGCCCTCGGGCGGGAAACATTCAGTACTTC
D: -; length: 14; V: TRBV5-5; J: TRBJ2-7; size: -; CDR3: CASSLGPSLYEQYF; DNA: TGTGCCAGCAGCTTGGGCCCCTCGCTTTACGAGCAGTACTTC
D: TRBD1; length: 15; V: TRBV2; J: TRBJ1-2; size: -; CDR3: CASSWRTGGFYGYTF; DNA: TGTGCCAGCAGTTGGAGGACAGGGGGCTTCTATGGCTACACCTTC
D: -; length: 14; V: TRBV7-2; J: TRBJ2-7; size: -; CDR3: CASSPGARFYEQYF; DNA: TGTGCCAGCAGCCCAGGGGCCCGATTCTACGAGCAGTACTTC
D: TRBD2; length: 11; V: TRBV20-1; J: TRBJ2-3; size: -; CDR3: CSARLADTQYF; DNA: TGCAGTGCTCGACTAGCGGATACGCAGTATTTT
D: -; length: 15; V: TRBV19; J: TRBJ2-7; size: -; CDR3: CASSLPGPRTTEQYF; DNA: TGTGCCAGTAGTCTACCGGGACCCCGGACAACCGAGCAGTACTTC
D: -; length: 16; V: TRBV7-9; J: TRBJ2-3; size: few; CDR3: CASSLGQLLTTDTQYF; DNA: TGTGCCAGCAGCCTCGGACAGTTATTAACCACAGATACGCAGTATTTT
D: -; length: 12; V: TRBV11-3; J: TRBJ1-1; size: -; CDR3: CASSAQYTEAFF; DNA: TGTGCCAGCAGCGCCCAGTACACTGAAGCTTTCTTT
D: TRBD1; length: 13; V: TRBV6-5; J: TRBJ2-2; size: few; CDR3: CASSVQGTGELFF; DNA: TGTGCCAGCAGTGTACAGGGGACCGGGGAGCTGTTTTTT
D: -; length: 15; V: TRBV7-2; J: TRBJ1-4; size: once; CDR3: CASSLDGRENEKLFF; DNA: TGTGCCAGCAGCTTAGATGGACGGGAAAATGAAAAACTGTTTTTT
D: -; length: 13; V: TRBV27; J: TRBJ2-2; size: -; CDR3: CASSFVQTGELFF; DNA: TGTGCCAGCAGTTTCGTACAGACCGGGGAGCTGTTTTTT
D: -; length: 14; V: TRBV11-2; J: TRBJ2-3; size: few; CDR3: CASSLESSRVTQYF; DNA: TGTGCCAGCAGCTTGGAATCTAGCCGGGTTACGCAGTATTTT
D: TRBD2; length: 15; V: TRBV2; J: TRBJ2-2; size: -; CDR3: CASSGGLHSTGELFF; DNA: TGTGCCAGCAGTGGGGGACTACACAGTACCGGGGAGCTGTTTTTT
D: -; length: 17; V: TRBV5-4; J: TRBJ2-5; size: -; CDR3: CASSPKPTPGGRETQYF; DNA: TGTGCCAGCAGCCCGAAGCCCACGCCCGGGGGCCGGGAGACCCAGTACTTC
D: -; length: 13; V: TRBV5-6; J: TRBJ1-2; size: -; CDR3: CASSLRRLYGYTF; DNA: TGTGCCAGCAGCTTGCGCAGGTTGTATGGCTACACCTTC
D: TRBD2; length: 17; V: TRBV7-2; J: TRBJ2-3; size: -; CDR3: CASSETSGGWGTDTQYF; DNA: TGTGCCAGCAGCGAGACTAGCGGGGGTTGGGGCACAGATACGCAGTATTTT
D: -; length: 17; V: TRBV30; J: TRBJ2-3; size: -; CDR3: CAWRKAPRGLSTDTQYF; DNA: TGTGCCTGGAGGAAGGCCCCCCGTGGACTATCGACAGATACGCAGTATTTT
D: -; length: 12; V: TRBV6-5; J: TRBJ1-1; size: medium-sized; CDR3: CASSPSWAEAFF; DNA: TGTGCCAGCAGCCCCTCTTGGGCTGAAGCTTTCTTT
D: -; length: 12; V: TRBV6-5; J: TRBJ1-2; size: medium-sized; CDR3: CASTQGFYGYTF; DNA: TGTGCCAGCACCCAGGGGTTCTATGGCTACACCTTC
D: TRBD2; length: 15; V: TRBV5-1; J: TRBJ2-3; size: -; CDR3: CASRTIAGASGTQYF; DNA: TGCGCCAGCAGGACAATAGCGGGAGCGTCGGGTACGCAGTATTTT
D: -; length: 15; V: TRBV10-3; J: TRBJ1-1; size: once; CDR3: CAIRFEAVGNTEAFF; DNA: TGTGCCATCAGGTTCGAGGCCGTGGGGAACACTGAAGCTTTCTTT
D: -; length: 12; V: TRBV9; J: TRBJ2-5; size: -; CDR3: CASSALLGEQYF; DNA: TGTGCCAGCAGCGCCCTCCTGGGGGAGCAGTACTTC
D: TRBD2; length: 17; V: TRBV5-1; J: TRBJ2-3; size: -; CDR3: CASSFPQLAASTDTQYF; DNA: TGCGCCAGCAGCTTCCCCCAACTAGCGGCTAGCACAGATACGCAGTATTTT
D: -; length: 13; V: TRBV5-1; J: TRBJ2-1; size: -; CDR3: CASSLVGINEQFF; DNA: TGCGCCAGCAGCTTGGTGGGGATCAATGAGCAGTTCTTC
D: -; length: 12; V: TRBV30; J: TRBJ2-2; size: medium-sized; CDR3: CAWSAGTGELFF; DNA: TGTGCCTGGAGTGCAGGGACCGGGGAGCTGTTTTTT
D: TRBD2; length: 17; V: TRBV11-2; J: TRBJ2-7; size: -; CDR3: CASSKGTSGFSSYEQYF; DNA: TGTGCCAGCAGCAAAGGGACTAGCGGGTTTAGCTCCTACGAGCAGTACTTC
D: -; length: 13; V: TRBV18; J: TRBJ2-5; size: -; CDR3: CASYGRLEETQYF; DNA: TGTGCCAGCTACGGGCGATTGGAAGAGACCCAGTACTTC
D: TRBD2; length: 17; V: TRBV7-9; J: TRBJ2-3; size: medium-sized; CDR3: CASSLLGDGRAGDTQYF; DNA: TGTGCCAGCAGCTTATTGGGCGACGGGAGGGCCGGAGATACGCAGTATTTT